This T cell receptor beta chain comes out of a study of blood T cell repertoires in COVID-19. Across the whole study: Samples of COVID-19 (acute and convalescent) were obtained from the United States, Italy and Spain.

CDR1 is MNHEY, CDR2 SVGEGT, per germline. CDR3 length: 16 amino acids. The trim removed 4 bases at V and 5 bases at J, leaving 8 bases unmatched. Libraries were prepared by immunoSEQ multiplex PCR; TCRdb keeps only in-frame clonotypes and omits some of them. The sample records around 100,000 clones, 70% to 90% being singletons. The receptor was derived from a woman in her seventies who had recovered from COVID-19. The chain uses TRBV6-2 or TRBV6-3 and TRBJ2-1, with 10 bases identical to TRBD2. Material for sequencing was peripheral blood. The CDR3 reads CASSWRRTSGHNEQFF. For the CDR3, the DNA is TGTGCCAGCAGTTGGAGGCGGACTAGCGGTCACAATGAGCAGTTCTTC.